Shown below are 14 T cell receptor beta chains from a single sample sequenced in a study of T cells in Graves' hyperthyroidism and ophthalmopathy. RNA transcripts served as the template for amplifying TCR beta CDR3 regions. Initially, a first-round RT-PCR of the TCR CDR3 employed the HTBI primer set. In TCRdb, the multiplex PCR reads were re-called with MiXCR into one record per CDR3 protein. The sample consists of hundreds of thousands of distinct CDR3 sequences, 22% of them appearing once. The specimen was blood. The receptor set was obtained from an older woman with Graves' ophthalmopathy.

This clonotype appeared a few times. This chain connects TRBV11-2 to TRBJ1-1; D remains ambiguous. Trimming stripped 3 bases from V and 5 bases from J, with 13 bases between. This CDR3 contains 14 residues. Germline V CDR1 and CDR2: SGHAT, FQNNGV. DNA of the CDR3: TGTGCCAGCAGCTTCCACCAAACGGGGACTGAAGCTTTCTTT. Translating it yields CASSFHQTGTEAFF.

In DNA form, the CDR3 reads TGTGCCAGCAGCTTACAGGGGTGGGATAATTCACCCCTCCACTTT. Its protein product is CASSLQGWDNSPLHF. The chain couples TRBV7-8 to TRBJ1-6; D is perhaps TRBD1 (6 bases). The germline V gene encodes CDR1 SGHVS and CDR2 FQNEAQ. The germline V and J ends were trimmed by 2 bases and 5 bases, with 10 bases remaining between them. This CDR3 comprises 15 residues.

The V and J genes are TRBV12-3 or TRBV12-4 and TRBJ1-4; the match to TRBD1 covers 11 bases. The CDR3 extends over 16 amino acids. V was pared by 4 bases and J by 9 bases, with 10 bases of the junction left unmatched. The CDR3 DNA is TGTGCCAGCAGTTCTTACGGGACAGGGGGAAGACAAAAACTGTTTTTT. Its translation: CASSSYGTGGRQKLFF.

J is TRBJ2-5 and V is TRBV20-1, with TRBD1 identical over 9 bases. CDR3 length equals 15 residues. Germline lookup yields CDR1 DFQATT and CDR2 SNEGSKA (reference sequence). V lost 5 bases to trimming and J lost 5 bases; unmatched junction nucleotides: 12. Here the CDR3 reads CSAPGTGIWSETQYF. Written as DNA, the CDR3 is TGCAGTGCTCCCGGGACAGGGATTTGGTCGGAGACCCAGTACTTC.

There are a few counts of this clonotype. The CDR3 is CASSLGTGGARTEAFF. CDR3 nucleotide sequence: TGCGCCAGCAGCTTGGGCACAGGGGGCGCGAGGACTGAAGCTTTCTTT. This rearrangement joins TRBV5-1 to TRBJ1-1, with TRBD1 identical over 9 bases. This CDR3 region has 16 residues. Trimming removed 0 bases from V and 5 bases from J; junction bases left unmatched: 8. CDR1 is SGHRS, CDR2 YFSETQ, per germline.

This clonotype was counted many times. The chain recombines TRBV11-1 with TRBJ2-1, with 14 bases matching TRBD2. This CDR3 comprises 14 residues. Trimming removed 5 bases from V and 8 bases from J; junction bases left unmatched: 2. Germline V gives CDR1 SGHAT, CDR2 FQDESV (reference sequence). The CDR3 reads CASSPGLAGDEQFF. The CDR3 nucleotides are TGTGCCAGCAGCCCGGGACTAGCGGGAGATGAGCAGTTCTTC.

This clonotype was seen a handful of times. Written as DNA, the CDR3 is TGTGCCAGCAGTCCCCTCGCGGGCAGCGAAATCTATGGCTACACCTTC. Amino acids: CASSPLAGSEIYGYTF. The gene calls are TRBV27 and TRBJ1-2; D not resolved. CDR1 and CDR2 (germline): MNHEY, SMNVEV (reference sequence). Trimming cost V 5 bases and J 4 bases, with 20 bases left between them. CDR3 length equals 16 residues.

This clonotype was found many times. The gene calls are TRBV7-2 and TRBJ2-3, with a weak D call TRBD1 (6 bases). Germline V gives CDR1 SGHTA, CDR2 FQGNSA. The CDR3 sequence is 14 residues long. V was shortened by 5 bases and J by 2 bases, with 11 bases between the two germline ends. CDR3 amino acids: CASSRDRFTDTQYF. CDR3 nucleotides: TGTGCCAGCAGCCGTGACAGGTTCACAGATACGCAGTATTTT.

The CDR3 sequence: CASSSSETEAFF. CDR3 bases: TGTGCCAGCAGTTCCAGTGAAACTGAAGCTTTCTTT. The chain uses TRBV6-5 and TRBJ1-1, with D hard to call. V was trimmed by 4 bases and J by 5 bases, leaving 8 bases between them. Per germline, CDR1 MNHEY and CDR2 SVGAGI. The CDR3 length is 12 residues.

V is TRBV18 and J is TRBJ2-7; D gene ambiguous. The ends were cut back, 9 bases at V and 6 bases at J, with 21 bases in the middle. This CDR3 contains 14 residues. Germline CDR1 KGHSH, CDR2 LQKENI. In DNA form, the CDR3 reads TGTGCCAGTGCACCATGGACCGCGAGAGTCGAGCAGTACTTC. This translates into CASAPWTARVEQYF.

The rearrangement joins TRBV5-1 to TRBJ2-2; 11 nucleotides line up with TRBD2. The germline V gene encodes CDR1 SGHRS and CDR2 YFSETQ. There are 14 residues in the CDR3. J lost 8 bases, V lost 4 bases, and 4 bases had no gene match. The chain's CDR3 is CASSAGLAEGELFF. In nucleotides, the CDR3 is TGCGCCAGCAGCGCGGGACTAGCGGAGGGGGAGCTGTTTTTT. The whole variable domain, filled in from reference TRBV5-1 and TRBJ2-2, reads KAGVTQTPRYLIKTRGQQVTLSCSPISGHRSVSWYQQTPGQGLQFLFEYFSETQRNKGNFPGRFSGRQFSNSRSEMNVSTLELGDSALYLCASSAGLAEGELFFGEGSRLTVL.

This clonotype came up a few times. V usage is TRBV24-1 and J usage is TRBJ1-2; 7 nucleotides match TRBD1. Germline V gene sequence: CDR1 KGHDR, CDR2 SFDVKD. CDR3 length: 14 amino acids. V dropped 4 bases and J dropped 5; count of bases not matched to a gene: 6. CDR3 nucleotide sequence: TGTGCCACCAGTGACGTGGTACAGGGGTATGGCTACACCTTC. Amino acid sequence: CATSDVVQGYGYTF.

This clonotype was seen a handful of times. The genes are TRBV10-3 and TRBJ2-2; perhaps D is TRBD1 or TRBD2 (5 bases each). Per germline, CDR1 ENHRY and CDR2 SYGVKD. Trimming took off 6 bases at V and 7 bases at J, with 15 bases between the two ends. The CDR3 spans 14 residues. The CDR3 bases are TGTGCCATCAGCTGGGACGCCCAGGGCGGGGAGCTGTTTTTT. Protein: CAISWDAQGGELFF.

This clonotype was observed a few times. The V and J genes are TRBV5-1 and TRBJ2-7, with D possibly being TRBD2 (5 bases). V dropped 4 bases and J dropped 3 bases, with 17 bases sitting between them. The CDR3 covers 15 residues. Germline assignment: CDR1 SGHRS and CDR2 YFSETQ. CDR3 sequence (DNA): TGCGCCAGCAGCCCGGCGGGTCCCCCTAGCTACGAGCAGTACTTC. Protein sequence: CASSPAGPPSYEQYF.